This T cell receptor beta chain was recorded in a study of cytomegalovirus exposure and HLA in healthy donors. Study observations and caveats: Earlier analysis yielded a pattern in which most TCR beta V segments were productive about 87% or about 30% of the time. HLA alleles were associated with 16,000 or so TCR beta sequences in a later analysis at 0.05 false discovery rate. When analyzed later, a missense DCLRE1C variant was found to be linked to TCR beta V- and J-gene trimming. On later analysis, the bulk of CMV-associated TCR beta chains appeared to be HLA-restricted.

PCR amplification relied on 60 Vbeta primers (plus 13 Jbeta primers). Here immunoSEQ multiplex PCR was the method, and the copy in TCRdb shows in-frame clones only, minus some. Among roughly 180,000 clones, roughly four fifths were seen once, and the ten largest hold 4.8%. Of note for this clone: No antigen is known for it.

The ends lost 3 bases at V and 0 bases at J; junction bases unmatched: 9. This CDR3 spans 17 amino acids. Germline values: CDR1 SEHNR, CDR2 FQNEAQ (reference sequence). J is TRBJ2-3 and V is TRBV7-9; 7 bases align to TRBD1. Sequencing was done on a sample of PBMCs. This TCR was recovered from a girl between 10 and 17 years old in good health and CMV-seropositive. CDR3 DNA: TGTGCCAGCAGCTTTTCTTACCGGGACAGTAGCACAGATACGCAGTATTTT. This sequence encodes CASSFSYRDSSTDTQYF.